This T cell receptor (beta chain) was sequenced for a study of blood T cell repertoires in COVID-19. At the level of the study: Acute and convalescent COVID-19 samples came from the United States, Italy and Spain. T cells, B-cell-depleted T cells, or PBMCs supplied cDNA or gDNA.

TCRdb's table, derived via immunoSEQ multiplex PCR, lists solely in-frame clones and lacks some. The table shows 650,000 to 800,000 clones, with 90% occurring only once. J lost 6 bases, V lost 3 bases, and 10 bases had no gene match. Germline loops: CDR1 GTSNPN, CDR2 SVGIG (reference sequence). The CDR3 runs 14 residues. The sequence was collected from a woman under 30 with acute or convalescent COVID-19. Sequencing input: peripheral blood. The rearrangement links TRBV30 to TRBJ1-1; 7 bases agree with TRBD1. CDR3 DNA: TGTGCCTGGAGGACTAAGGTAGGGGGCTCTGAAGCTTTCTTT. This sequence encodes CAWRTKVGGSEAFF.